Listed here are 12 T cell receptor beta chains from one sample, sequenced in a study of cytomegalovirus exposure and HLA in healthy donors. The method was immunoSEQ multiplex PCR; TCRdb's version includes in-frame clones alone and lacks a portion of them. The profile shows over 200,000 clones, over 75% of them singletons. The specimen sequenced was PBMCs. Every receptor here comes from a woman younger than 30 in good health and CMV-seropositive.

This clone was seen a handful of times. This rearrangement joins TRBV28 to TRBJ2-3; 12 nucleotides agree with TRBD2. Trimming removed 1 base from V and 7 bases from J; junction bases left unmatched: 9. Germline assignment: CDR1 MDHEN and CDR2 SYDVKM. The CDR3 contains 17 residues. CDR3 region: CASSLFRLAGGRHTQYF. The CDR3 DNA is TGTGCCAGCAGTTTATTTAGGCTAGCGGGAGGGCGGCATACGCAGTATTTT.

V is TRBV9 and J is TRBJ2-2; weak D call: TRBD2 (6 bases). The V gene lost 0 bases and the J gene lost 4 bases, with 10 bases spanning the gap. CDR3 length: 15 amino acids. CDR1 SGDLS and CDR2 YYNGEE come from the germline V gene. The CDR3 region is CASSVARGFTGELFF. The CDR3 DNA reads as TGTGCCAGCAGCGTAGCCCGGGGGTTCACCGGGGAGCTGTTTTTT.

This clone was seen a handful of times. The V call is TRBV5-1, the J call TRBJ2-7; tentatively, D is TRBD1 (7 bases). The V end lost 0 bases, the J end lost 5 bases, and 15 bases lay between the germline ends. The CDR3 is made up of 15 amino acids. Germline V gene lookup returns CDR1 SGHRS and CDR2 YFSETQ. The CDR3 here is CASSLEAGQTNEQYF. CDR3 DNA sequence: TGCGCCAGCAGCTTGGAGGCGGGACAGACAAACGAGCAGTACTTC.

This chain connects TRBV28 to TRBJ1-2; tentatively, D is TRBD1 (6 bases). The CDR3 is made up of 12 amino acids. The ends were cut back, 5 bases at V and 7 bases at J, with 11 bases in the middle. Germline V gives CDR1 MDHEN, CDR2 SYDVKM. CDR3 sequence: CASSSGGPGYTF. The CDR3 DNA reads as TGTGCCAGCAGTAGTGGGGGCCCTGGCTACACCTTC.

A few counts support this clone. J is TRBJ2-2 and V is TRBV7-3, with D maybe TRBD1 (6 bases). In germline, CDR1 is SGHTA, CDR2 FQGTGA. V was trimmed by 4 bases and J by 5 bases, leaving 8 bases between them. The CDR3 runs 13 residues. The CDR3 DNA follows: TGTGCCAGCAGCTCAGGGGCTACCGGGGAGCTGTTTTTT. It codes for CASSSGATGELFF.

CDR3 loop: CASSQDGQGKYGYTF. DNA of the CDR3: TGCGCCAGCAGCCAAGATGGCCAGGGGAAGTATGGCTACACCTTC. This rearrangement joins TRBV4-1 to TRBJ1-2; D possibly corresponds to TRBD1 (6 bases). The CDR3 is made up of 15 amino acids. CDR1 MGHRA and CDR2 YSYEKL come from the germline V gene. Trimming took 0 bases from V and 5 from J, leaving 13 bases between them.

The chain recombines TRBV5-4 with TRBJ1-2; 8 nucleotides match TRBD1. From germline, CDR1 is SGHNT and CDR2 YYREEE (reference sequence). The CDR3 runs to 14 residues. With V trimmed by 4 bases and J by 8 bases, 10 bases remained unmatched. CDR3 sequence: CASSALDRGRGYTF. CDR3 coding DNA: TGTGCCAGCAGCGCCCTCGACAGGGGAAGAGGCTACACCTTC.

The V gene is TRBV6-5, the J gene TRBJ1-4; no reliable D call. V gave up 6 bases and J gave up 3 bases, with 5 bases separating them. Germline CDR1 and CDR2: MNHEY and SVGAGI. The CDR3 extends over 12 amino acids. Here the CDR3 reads CASSRANEKLFF. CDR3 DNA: TGTGCCAGCAGCCGGGCTAATGAAAAACTGTTTTTT.

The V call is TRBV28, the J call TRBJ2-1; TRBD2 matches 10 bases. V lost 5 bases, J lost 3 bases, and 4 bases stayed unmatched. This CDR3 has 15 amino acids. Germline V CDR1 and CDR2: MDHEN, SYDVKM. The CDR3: CASSPSGRDYNEQFF. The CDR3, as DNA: TGTGCCAGCAGTCCTAGCGGGAGAGACTACAATGAGCAGTTCTTC.

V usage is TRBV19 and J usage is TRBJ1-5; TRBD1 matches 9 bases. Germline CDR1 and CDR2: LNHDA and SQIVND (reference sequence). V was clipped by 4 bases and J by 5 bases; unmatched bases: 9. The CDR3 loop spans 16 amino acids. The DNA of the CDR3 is TGTGCCAGTAGTACTTATCCGGGACAGGGAGATCAGCCCCAGCATTTT. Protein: CASSTYPGQGDQPQHF.

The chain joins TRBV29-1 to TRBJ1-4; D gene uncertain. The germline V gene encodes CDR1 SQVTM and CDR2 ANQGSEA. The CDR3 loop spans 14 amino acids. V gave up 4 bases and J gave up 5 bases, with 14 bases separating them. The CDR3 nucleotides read TGCAGCGTTGGAAACGCAGGTCCCAATGAAAAACTGTTTTTT. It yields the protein CSVGNAGPNEKLFF.

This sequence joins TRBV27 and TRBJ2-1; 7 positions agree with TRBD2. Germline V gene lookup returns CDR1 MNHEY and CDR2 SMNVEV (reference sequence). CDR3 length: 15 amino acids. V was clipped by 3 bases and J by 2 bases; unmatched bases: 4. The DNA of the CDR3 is TGTGCCAGCAGTTTCGGCGGGAGCACCTACAATGAGCAGTTCTTC. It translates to CASSFGGSTYNEQFF.